The following is a T cell receptor beta chain sequence with its context. Its cognate antigen is unknown. TCRdb's table, derived via immunoSEQ multiplex PCR, lists solely in-frame clones and lacks some. The table includes fewer than 1.6 million clones, approximately 98.5% detected once. Per germline, CDR1 SGHAT and CDR2 FQNNGV. Trimming removed 5 bases from V and 5 bases from J; junction bases left unmatched: 6. The CDR3 runs to 15 residues. The data were taken from a study of shared clonotypes between healthy human individuals. Study-level results: Relative to clonotypes present in all four donors, those not shared had lower generation probabilities.

The sequence was collected from a man aged 30 to 39 in good health. What was sequenced was naive CD4+ T cells sorted from blood. As to subset: CD45RA+ positively selected. The V call is TRBV11-2, the J call TRBJ2-5; 12 nucleotides match TRBD2. The CDR3 coding sequence is TGTGCCAGCAGCGTACTAGCGGGAGGTGGCGAGACCCAGTACTTC. This translates into CASSVLAGGGETQYF.